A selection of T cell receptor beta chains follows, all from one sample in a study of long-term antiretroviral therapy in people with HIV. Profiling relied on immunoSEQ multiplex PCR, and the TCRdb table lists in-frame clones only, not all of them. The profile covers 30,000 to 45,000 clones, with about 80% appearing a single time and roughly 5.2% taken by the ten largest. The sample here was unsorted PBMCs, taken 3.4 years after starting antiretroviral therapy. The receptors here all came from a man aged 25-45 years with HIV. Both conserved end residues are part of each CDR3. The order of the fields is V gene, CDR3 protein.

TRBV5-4 CASSIGGMGLSKTGELFF
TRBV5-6 CASSLGDTLYEQYF
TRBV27 CASSFIGRAKNIQYF
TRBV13 CASSPLAGNTEAFF
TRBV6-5 CASSYSTVSEAFF
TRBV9 CASSSNPGGLLVYGYTF
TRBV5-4 CALAGGPTYSYNEQFF
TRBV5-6 CASSLMGLALYNEQFF
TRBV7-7 CASSLAVGSYEQYF
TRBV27 CASSLSPTGEYQPQHF
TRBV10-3 CAMTSGSTDTQYF
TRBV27 CASSLSWQGEQYF
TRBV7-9 CASTGTTWYEQYF
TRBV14 CASSQDTAGRSPYNEQFF
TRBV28 CASSFGTEGVYGYTF
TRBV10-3 CAIKGLAGDEQFF
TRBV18 CASSPGGTPYEQYF
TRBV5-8 CASSLGPPGEKLFF
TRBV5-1 CASSPPGLAESYEQYF
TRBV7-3 CASSLGPSGLSTDTQYF
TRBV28 CASPPGLRPVGEQFF
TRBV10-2 CASTQGGDEQFF
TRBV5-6 CASSLGQGFQPQHF
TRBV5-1 CASSRETSGANNEQFF
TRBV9 CASSESGTVYNEQFF
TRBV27 CASSLTSLSTDTQYF
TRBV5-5 CASSSRFYEQYF
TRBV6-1 CASRLSGGPYEQYF
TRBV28 CASSYGLAREQFF
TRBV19 CASSPGTGNYEQYF
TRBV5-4 CASSLSGSRYEQYF
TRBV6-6 CASSYSGGGGPGELFF
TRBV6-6 CASRNTPLVIQYF
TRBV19 CASSPTSGPYNEQFF
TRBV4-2 CASSQDRLVADTDTQYF
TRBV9 CASSKGQGDQPQHF
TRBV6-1 CASSRTGKNTGELFF
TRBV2 CASKSGSGRGETQYF
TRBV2 CASSGGVSETQYF
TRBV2 CASKEQGGYTF
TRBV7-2 CASSLVGTGGNQPQHF
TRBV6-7 CAPRGNSGWETQYF
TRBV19 CASSQREVTDTQYF
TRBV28 CASRDSQETQYF
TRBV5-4 CASTDFTDTQYF
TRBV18 CASSPGEKLFF
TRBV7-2 CASTLLAGGPQAGELFF
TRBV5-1 CASSLADSSYEQYF
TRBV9 CASSSGTSGINEQFF
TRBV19 CASSIRGRRGYTF
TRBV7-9 CASSLEQGATNEKLFF
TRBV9 CASSANAGTDEQYF